This entry is about one TCR beta chain. Its antigen is still unknown. At one of its ends the junction is not consistent with the germline gene, which may arise from a read error. The time point is: blood 2 weeks post-SBRT. The treatment denotes: 15 Gy SBRT to primary tumor, nephrectomy 4 weeks later. Serial blood draws occurred at baseline and 2 and 4 weeks post-SBRT. The tumor was a clear cell renal cell carcinoma. The data are from a study of radiation and T cells in renal cell carcinoma. Background on the study: Nephrectomy followed 15 Gy stereotactic body radiation by 4 weeks.

The germline V gene encodes CDR1 SGHRS and CDR2 YFSETQ. The CDR3 spans 19 residues. Libraries were prepared by immunoSEQ multiplex PCR; TCRdb keeps only in-frame clonotypes and omits some of them. Counted here are 100,000 to 150,000 clones, roughly four fifths occurring once; the ten biggest clones make up roughly 6.2%. Findings and limits, study-wide: From baseline, blood top tumor clonotypes peaked at 2 weeks post-radiation.

This receptor was taken from a man aged 45-65 years with renal cell carcinoma. The gene calls are TRBV5-1 and TRBJ1-4; 10 bases map to TRBD1. The sequences come from blood, collected from a patient whose treatment included radiotherapy and nephrectomy. In DNA form, the CDR3 reads TGCGCCAGCAGCTTGTCTAGGTCGGGACAGGGGCCCTTAAATGGAAAACTGTTTTTT. Translating it yields CASSLSRSGQGPLNGKLFF. Drawing the rest from reference TRBV5-1 and TRBJ1-4, the complete variable domain is KAGVTQTPRYLIKTRGQQVTLSCSPISGHRSVSWYQQTPGQGLQFLFEYFSETQRNKGNFPGRFSGRQFSNSRSEMNVSTLELGDSALYLCASSLSRSGQGPLNGKLFFGSGTQLSVL.